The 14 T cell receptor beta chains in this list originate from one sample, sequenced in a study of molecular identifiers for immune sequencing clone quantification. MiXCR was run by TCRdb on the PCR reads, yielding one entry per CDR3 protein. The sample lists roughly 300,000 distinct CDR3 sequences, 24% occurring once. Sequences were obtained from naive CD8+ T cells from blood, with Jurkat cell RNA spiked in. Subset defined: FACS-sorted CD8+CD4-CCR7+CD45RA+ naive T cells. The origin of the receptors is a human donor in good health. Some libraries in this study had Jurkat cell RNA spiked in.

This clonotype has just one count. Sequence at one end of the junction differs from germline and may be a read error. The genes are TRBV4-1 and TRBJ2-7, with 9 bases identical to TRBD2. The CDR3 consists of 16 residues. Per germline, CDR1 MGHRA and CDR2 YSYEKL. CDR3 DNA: TGCGCCAGCAGCCAAGAACTTAGCGGGGGACAGTACGAGCAGCACTTC. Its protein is CASSQELSGGQYEQHF.

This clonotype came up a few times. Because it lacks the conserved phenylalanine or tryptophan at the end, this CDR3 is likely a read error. CDR3 amino acids: CSVPGQGANGYTL. The CDR3 nucleotides read TGCAGCGTGCCGGGACAGGGGGCGAATGGCTACACCCTC. The rearrangement uses TRBV29-1 and TRBJ1-2; 12 bases fit TRBD1. Trimming took 6 bases from V and 6 from J; bases not matched to a gene: 5. Germline V gene lookup returns CDR1 SQVTM and CDR2 ANQGSEA. The CDR3 sequence is 13 residues long.

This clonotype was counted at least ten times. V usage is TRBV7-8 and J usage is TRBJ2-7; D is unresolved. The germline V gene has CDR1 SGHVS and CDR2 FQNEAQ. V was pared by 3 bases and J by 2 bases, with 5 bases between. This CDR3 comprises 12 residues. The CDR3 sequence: CASSLIAYEQYF. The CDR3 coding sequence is TGTGCCAGCAGCTTGATCGCCTACGAGCAGTACTTC.

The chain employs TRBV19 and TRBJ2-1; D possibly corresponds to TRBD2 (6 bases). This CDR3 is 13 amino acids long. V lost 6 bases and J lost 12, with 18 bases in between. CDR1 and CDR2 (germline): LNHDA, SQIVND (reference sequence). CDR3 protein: CASRGAGADGQFF. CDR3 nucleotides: TGTGCCAGTAGAGGAGCGGGCGCGGATGGGCAGTTCTTC.

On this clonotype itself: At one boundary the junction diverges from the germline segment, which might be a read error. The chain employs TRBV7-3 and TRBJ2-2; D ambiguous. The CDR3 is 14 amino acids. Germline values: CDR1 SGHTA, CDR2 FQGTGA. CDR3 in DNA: TGTGCCAGCAGCCCGTTCGGTAACACCTGGGAGCTGTTTTTT. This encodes CASSPFGNTWELFF.

CDR3 region: CASSDRGLMLNTGELFF. As DNA, the CDR3 is TGTGCCAGCAGTGACCGGGGCCTGATGTTGAACACCGGGGAGCTGTTTTTT. This chain joins TRBV25-1 and TRBJ2-2; D may match TRBD1 or TRBD2 (5 bases each). CDR1 is MGHDK, CDR2 SYGVNS, per germline. Trimming removed 3 bases at V and 1 base at J, with 15 bases between. CDR3 length: 17 residues.

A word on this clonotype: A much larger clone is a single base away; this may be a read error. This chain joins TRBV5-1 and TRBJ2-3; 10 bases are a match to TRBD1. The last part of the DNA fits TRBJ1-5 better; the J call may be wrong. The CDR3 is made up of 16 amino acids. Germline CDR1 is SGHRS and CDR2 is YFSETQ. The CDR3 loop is CASSLGQGALTDTQHF. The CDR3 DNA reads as TGCGCCAGCAGCTTGGGACAGGGGGCTTTGACAGATACGCAGCATTTT.

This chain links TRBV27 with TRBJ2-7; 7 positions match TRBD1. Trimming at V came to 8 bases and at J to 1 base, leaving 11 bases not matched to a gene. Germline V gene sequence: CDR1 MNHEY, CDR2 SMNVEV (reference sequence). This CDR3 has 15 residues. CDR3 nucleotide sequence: TGTGCCAGCGGAACTCACAGGGGTCTTTCCTACGAGCAGTACTTC. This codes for CASGTHRGLSYEQYF.

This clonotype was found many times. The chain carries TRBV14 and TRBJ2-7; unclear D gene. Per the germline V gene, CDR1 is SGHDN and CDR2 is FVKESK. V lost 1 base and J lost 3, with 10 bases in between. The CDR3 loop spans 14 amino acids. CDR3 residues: CASSQVRDFYEQYF. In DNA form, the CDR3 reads TGTGCCAGCAGCCAAGTAAGAGACTTCTACGAGCAGTACTTC.

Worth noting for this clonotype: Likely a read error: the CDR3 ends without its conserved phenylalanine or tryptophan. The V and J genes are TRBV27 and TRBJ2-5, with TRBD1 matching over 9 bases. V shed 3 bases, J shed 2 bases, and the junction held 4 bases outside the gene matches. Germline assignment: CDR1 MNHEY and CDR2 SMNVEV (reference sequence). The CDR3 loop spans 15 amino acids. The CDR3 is CASSLDRGGQETQYY. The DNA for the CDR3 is TGTGCCAGCAGTTTGGACAGGGGAGGTCAAGAGACCCAGTACTAC.

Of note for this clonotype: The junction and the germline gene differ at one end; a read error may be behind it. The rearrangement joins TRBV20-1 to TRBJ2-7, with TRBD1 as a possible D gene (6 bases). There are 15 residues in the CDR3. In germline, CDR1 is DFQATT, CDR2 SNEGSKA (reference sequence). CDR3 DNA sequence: TGCGGTGCCTGGGTTGGGCAGGGGAACTCCTACGAGCAGTACTTC. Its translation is CGAWVGQGNSYEQYF.

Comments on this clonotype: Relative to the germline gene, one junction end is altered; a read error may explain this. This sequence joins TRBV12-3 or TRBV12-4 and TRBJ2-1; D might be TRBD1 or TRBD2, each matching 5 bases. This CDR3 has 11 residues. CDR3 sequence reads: CACSRGDPGFF. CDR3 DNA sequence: TGTGCCTGCAGCAGAGGGGACCCCGGGTTCTTC.

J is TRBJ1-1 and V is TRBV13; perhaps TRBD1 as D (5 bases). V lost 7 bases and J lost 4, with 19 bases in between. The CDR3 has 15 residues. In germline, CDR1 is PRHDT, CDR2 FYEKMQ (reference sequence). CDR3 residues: CASTKRAGKATEAFF. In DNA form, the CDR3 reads TGTGCCAGCACCAAACGCGCAGGGAAAGCCACTGAAGCTTTCTTT.

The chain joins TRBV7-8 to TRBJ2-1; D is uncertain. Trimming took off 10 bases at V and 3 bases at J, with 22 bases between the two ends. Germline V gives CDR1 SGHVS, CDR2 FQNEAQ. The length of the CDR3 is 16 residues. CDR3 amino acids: CANPILPTPNYNEQFF. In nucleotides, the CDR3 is TGTGCCAACCCGATACTTCCGACCCCCAACTACAATGAGCAGTTCTTC.